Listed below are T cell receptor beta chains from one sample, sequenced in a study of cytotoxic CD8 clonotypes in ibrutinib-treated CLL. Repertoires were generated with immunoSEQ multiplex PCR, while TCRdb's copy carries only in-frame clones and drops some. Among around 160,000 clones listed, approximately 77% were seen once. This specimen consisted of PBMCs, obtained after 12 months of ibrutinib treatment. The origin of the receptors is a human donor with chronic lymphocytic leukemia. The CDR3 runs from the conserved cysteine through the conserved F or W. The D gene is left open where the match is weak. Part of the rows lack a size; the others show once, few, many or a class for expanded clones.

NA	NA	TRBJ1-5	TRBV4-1	TGCGCCAGCAGCCAGGGGAATAGCAATCAGCCCCAGCATTTT	CASSQGNSNQPQHF
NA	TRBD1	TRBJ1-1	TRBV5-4	TGTGCCAGCAGCTTGGGACAGGGGCCTGAAGCTTTCTTT	CASSLGQGPEAFF
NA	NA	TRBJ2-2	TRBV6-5	TGTGCCAGCGATGGCAGGGGACTCACCGGGGAGCTGTTTTTT	CASDGRGLTGELFF
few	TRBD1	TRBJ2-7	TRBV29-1	TGCAGCGTTCGGAGGGGACAGGGGGCATCCTACGAGCAGTACTTC	CSVRRGQGASYEQYF
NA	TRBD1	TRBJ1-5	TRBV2	TGTGCCAGCTGGCAGGGGGGACATCAGCCCCAGCATTTT	CASWQGGHQPQHF
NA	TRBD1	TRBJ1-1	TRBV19	TGTGCCAGTAGTATCCCGACAGGGGGCAGTGAAGCTTTCTTT	CASSIPTGGSEAFF
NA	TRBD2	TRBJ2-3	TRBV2	TGTGCCAGCCTCCCTACGTCCCGGCTAGCGGGGACTCCAGATACGCAGTATTTT	CASLPTSRLAGTPDTQYF
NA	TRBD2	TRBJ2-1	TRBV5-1	TGCGCCAGCAGCTTCCTAGCGGGAGGAACGAGTGAGCAGTTCTTC	CASSFLAGGTSEQFF
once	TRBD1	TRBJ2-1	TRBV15	TGTGCCACCAGCAAGGGACAGCCCTTACATGAGCAGTTCTTC	CATSKGQPLHEQFF
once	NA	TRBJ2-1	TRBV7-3	TGTGCCAGCAGCGTGGGGACAAACAATGAGCAGTTCTTC	CASSVGTNNEQFF
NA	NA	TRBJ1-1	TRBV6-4	TGTGCCAGCAGTGCCGGGAAGAACACTGAAGCTTTCTTT	CASSAGKNTEAFF
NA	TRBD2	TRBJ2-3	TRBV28	TGTGCCAGCAGTTCCGGGACTAGCGGGGGGTTCAATACGCAGTATTTT	CASSSGTSGGFNTQYF
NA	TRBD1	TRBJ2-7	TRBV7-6	TGTGCCAGCAGCTTAGAGGGACAGGCCTACGAGCAGTACTTC	CASSLEGQAYEQYF
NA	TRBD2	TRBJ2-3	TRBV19	TGTGCCAGTAGTATAGCTCTAGCGGGAGGGCCCGGAGATACGCAGTATTTT	CASSIALAGGPGDTQYF
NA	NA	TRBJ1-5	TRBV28	TGTGCCAGCGGCAATCAGCCCCAGCATTTT	CASGNQPQHF
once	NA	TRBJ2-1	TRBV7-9	TGTGCCAGCAGCTTATCAATCGGGGGCAATGAGCAGTTCTTC	CASSLSIGGNEQFF
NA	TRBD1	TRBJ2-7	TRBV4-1	TGCGCCAGCAGCCGCGTGACCGGGACAGGGTCCGACGAGCAGTACTTC	CASSRVTGTGSDEQYF
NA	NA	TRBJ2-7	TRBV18	TGTGCCAGCTCACCACAACAGAACTACGAGCAGTACTTC	CASSPQQNYEQYF
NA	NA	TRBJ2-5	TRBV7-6	TGTGCCAGCAGCCAACCAGGAGATTCAGAGACCCAGTACTTC	CASSQPGDSETQYF
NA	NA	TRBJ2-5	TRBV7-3	TGTGCCAGTTCCCAGAGCTACCAAGAGACCCAGTACTTC	CASSQSYQETQYF
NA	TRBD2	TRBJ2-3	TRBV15	TGTGCCACCAGCAGAGTACTAGCGGAGGGCGATACGCAGTATTTT	CATSRVLAEGDTQYF
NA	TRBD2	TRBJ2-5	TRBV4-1	TGCGCCAGCAGCCAAGACGACCGGACTAGCGGGGGGGAAGGGCAGCGGACCCAGTACTTC	CASSQDDRTSGGEGQRTQYF
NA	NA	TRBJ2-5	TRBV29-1	TGCAGCGTTGAGAGGGAGTCCTGGGAGACCCAGTACTTC	CSVERESWETQYF
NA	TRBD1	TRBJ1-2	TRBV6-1	TGTGCCAGCAGTGAAGCCAGGGGGCTCGGTAGGGTCTATGGCTACACCTTC	CASSEARGLGRVYGYTF
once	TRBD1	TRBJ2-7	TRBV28	TGTGCCAGCAGACAACAGGGGCCTGGGGAGCAGTACTTC	CASRQQGPGEQYF
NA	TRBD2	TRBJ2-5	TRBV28	TGTGCCAGCCGGGGGGGGCCCCCGTGGCAAGAGACCCAGTACTTC	CASRGGPPWQETQYF
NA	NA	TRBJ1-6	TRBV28	TGTGCCAGCAGCAAGACCCGAGCCCTCCACTTT	CASSKTRALHF
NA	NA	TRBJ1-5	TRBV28	TGTGCCAGCAGCGCTGGGCCTTTGCAGCCCCAGCATTTT	CASSAGPLQPQHF